This TCR beta chain was identified during a study of beta chain features in type 1 diabetes. Expressed TCRB transcripts got sequenced, as all isolated RNA was reverse transcribed. Only in-frame clones appear in the TCRdb table, and some are missing; sequencing was by immunoSEQ multiplex PCR. This table holds fewer than 550,000 clones, roughly 10% found once. This clone has just a few counts. Its antigen remains unidentified. Regarding the study as a whole: When Type 1 diabetes patients were examined, their TCRB CDR3s proved moderately but significantly shorter in all four CD4+ subsets. Insertion counts at VDJ junctions were lower in type 1 diabetes patients, who also showed more deletions there.

Germline CDR1 and CDR2: LGHNA and YSLEER. CDR3 length: 14 amino acids. Trimming cost V 5 bases and J 12 bases; bases outside gene matches: 7. Sequenced input: naive CD4+ T cells from blood. This receptor was obtained from a young woman in good health. The J gene is TRBJ2-1, the V gene TRBV4-3; TRBD2 aligns across 13 bases. The CDR3 coding sequence is TGCGCCAGCAGCTTTCGACTAGCGGGGGGTCTGCAGTTCTTC. Residues: CASSFRLAGGLQFF.